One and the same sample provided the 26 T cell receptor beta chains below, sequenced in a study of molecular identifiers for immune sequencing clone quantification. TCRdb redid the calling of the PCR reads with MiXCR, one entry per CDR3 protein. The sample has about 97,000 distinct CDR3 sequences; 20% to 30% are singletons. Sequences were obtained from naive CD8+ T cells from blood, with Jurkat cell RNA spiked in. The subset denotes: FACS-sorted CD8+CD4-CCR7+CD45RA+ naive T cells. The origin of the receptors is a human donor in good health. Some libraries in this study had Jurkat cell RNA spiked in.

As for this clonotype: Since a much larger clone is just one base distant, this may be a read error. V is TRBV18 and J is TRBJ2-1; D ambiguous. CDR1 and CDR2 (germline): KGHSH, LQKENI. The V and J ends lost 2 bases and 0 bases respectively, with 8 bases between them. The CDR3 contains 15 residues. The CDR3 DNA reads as TGTGCCAGCTCACCAAGCGAGAGCTCCTACAATGAGCAGTTCTTC. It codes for CASSPSESSYNEQFF.

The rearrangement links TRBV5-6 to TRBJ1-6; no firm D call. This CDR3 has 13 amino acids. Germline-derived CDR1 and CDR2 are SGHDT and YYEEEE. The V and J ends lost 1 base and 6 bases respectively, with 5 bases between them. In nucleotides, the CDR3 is TGTGCCAGCAGCTTGACGGTTAATTCACCCCTCCACTTT. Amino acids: CASSLTVNSPLHF.

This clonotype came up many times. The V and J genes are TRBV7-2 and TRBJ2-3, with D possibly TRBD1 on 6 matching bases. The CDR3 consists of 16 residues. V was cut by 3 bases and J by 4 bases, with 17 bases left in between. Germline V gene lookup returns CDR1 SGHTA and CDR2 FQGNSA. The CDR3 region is CASSLEFGTPSDTQYF. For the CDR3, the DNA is TGTGCCAGCAGCTTGGAATTTGGGACACCTTCAGATACGCAGTATTTT. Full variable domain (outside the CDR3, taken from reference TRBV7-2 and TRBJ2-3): GAGVSQSPSNKVTEKGKDVELRCDPISGHTALYWYRQSLGQGLEFLIYFQGNSAPDKSGLPSDRFSAERTGGSVSTLTIQRTQQEDSAVYLCASSLEFGTPSDTQYFGPGTRLTVL.

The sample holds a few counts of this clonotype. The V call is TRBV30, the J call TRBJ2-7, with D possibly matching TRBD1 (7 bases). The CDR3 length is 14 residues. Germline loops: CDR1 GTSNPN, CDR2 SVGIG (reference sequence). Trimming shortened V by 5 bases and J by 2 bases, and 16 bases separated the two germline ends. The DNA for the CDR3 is TGTGCCTGGGGAGGGGACAGTTCGACCTACGAGCAGTACTTC. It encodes CAWGGDSSTYEQYF. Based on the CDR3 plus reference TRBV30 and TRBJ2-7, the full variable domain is SQTIHQWPATLVQPVGSPLSLECTVEGTSNPNLYWYRQAAGRGLQLLFYSVGIGQISSEVPQNLSASRPQDRQFILSSKKLLLSDSGFYLCAWGGDSSTYEQYFGPGTRLTVT.

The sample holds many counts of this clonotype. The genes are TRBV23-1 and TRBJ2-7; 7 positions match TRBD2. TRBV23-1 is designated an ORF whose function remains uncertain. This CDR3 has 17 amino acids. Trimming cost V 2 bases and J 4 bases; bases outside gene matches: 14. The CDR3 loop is CASSQSFRTRYWYEQYF. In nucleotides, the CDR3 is TGCGCCAGCAGTCAAAGTTTTAGGACTAGATATTGGTACGAGCAGTACTTC.

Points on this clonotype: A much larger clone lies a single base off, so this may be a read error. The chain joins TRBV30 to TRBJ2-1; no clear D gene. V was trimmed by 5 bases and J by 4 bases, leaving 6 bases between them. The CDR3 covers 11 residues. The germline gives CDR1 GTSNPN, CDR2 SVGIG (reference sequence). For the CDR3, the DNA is TGTGCCTGGGGACGGTACAATGAGCAGTTCTTC. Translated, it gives CAWGRYNEQFF.

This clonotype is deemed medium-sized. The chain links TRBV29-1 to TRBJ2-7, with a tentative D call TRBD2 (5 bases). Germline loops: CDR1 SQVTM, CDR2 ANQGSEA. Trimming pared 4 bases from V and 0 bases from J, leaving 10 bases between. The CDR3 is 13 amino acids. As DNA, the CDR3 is TGCAGCGTTGGACCGGAGGACTCCTACGAGCAGTACTTC. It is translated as CSVGPEDSYEQYF.

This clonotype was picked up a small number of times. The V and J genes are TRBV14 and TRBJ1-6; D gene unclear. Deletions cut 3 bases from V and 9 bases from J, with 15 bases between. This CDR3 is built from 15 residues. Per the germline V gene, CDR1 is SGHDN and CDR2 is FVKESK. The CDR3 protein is CASSQTGWEGSPLHF. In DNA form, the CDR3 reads TGTGCCAGCAGCCAGACGGGCTGGGAGGGTTCACCCCTCCACTTT.

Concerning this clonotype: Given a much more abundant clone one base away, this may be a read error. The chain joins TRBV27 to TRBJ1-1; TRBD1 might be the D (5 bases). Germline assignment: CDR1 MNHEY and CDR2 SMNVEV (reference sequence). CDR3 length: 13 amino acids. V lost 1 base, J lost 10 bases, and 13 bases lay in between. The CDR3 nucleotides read TGTGCCAGCAGTTTATTGGGGACTGCTGGAGCTTTCTTT. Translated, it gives CASSLLGTAGAFF.

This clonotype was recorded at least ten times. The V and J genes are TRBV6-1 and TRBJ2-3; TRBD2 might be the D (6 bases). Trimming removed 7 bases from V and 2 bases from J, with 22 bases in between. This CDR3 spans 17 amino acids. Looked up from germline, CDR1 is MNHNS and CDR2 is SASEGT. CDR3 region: CASIAPAGFRITDTQYF. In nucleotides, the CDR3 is TGTGCCAGCATTGCCCCAGCGGGCTTCAGGATCACAGATACGCAGTATTTT.

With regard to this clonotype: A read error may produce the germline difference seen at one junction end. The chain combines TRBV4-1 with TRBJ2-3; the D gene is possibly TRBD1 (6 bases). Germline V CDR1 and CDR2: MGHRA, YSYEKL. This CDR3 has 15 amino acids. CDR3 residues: CASSLGQPGTATQYF. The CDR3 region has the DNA TGCGCCAGCAGCCTTGGACAGCCAGGCACAGCTACGCAGTACTTT.

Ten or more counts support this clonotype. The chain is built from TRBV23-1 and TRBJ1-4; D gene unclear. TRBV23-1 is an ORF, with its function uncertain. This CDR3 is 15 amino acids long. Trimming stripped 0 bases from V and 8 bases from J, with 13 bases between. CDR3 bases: TGCGCCAGCAGTCAATCCACGGAGAAAGAGGAAAAACTGTTTTTT. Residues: CASSQSTEKEEKLFF.

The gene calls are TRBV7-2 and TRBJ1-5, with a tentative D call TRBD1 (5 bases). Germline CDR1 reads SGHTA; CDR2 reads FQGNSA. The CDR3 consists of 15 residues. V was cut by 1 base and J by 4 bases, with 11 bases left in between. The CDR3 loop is CASSLVGGGNQPQHF. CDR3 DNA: TGTGCCAGCAGCTTAGTGGGGGGGGGAAATCAGCCCCAGCATTTT. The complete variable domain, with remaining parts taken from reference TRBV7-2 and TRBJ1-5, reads GAGVSQSPSNKVTEKGKDVELRCDPISGHTALYWYRQSLGQGLEFLIYFQGNSAPDKSGLPSDRFSAERTGGSVSTLTIQRTQQEDSAVYLCASSLVGGGNQPQHFGDGTRLSIL.

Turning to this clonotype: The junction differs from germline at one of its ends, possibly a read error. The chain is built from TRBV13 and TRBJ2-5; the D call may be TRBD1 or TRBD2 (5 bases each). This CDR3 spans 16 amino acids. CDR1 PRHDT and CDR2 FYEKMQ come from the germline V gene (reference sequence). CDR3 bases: TGTGCCAGCAGCATAGGGGCGGGCACGATCCAAGAGACCCAGTACTTC. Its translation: CASSIGAGTIQETQYF.

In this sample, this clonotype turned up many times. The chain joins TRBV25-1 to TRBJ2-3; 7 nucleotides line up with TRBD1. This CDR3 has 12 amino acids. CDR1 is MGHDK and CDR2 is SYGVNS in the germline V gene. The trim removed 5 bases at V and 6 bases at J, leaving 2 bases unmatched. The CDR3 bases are TGTGCCAGCAGTCCCAGGGGGGATACGCAGTATTTT. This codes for CASSPRGDTQYF.

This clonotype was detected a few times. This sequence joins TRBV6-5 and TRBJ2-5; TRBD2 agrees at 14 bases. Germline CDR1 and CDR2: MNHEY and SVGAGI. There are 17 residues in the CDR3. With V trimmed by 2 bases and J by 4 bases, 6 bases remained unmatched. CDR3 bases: TGTGCCAGCAGTTACCTGGGACTAGCGGGAGAGTTAGAGACCCAGTACTTC. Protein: CASSYLGLAGELETQYF.

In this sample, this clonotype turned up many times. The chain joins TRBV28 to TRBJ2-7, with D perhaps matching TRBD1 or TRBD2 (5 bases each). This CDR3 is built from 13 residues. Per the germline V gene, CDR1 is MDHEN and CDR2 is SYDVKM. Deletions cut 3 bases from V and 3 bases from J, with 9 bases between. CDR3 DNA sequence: TGTGCCAGCAGTTTTCGGGGCCTCTACGAGCAGTACTTC. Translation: CASSFRGLYEQYF.

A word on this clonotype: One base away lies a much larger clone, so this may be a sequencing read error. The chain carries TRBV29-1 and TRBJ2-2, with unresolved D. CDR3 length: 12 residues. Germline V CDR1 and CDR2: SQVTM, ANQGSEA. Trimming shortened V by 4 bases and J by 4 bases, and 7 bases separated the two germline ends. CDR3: CSVAKGTGELFF. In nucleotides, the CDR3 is TGCAGCGTTGCAAAGGGCACCGGGGAGCTGTTTTTT.

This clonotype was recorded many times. CDR3 sequence reads: CASSWGTAYEQYF. The CDR3 bases are TGTGCCAGCAGTTGGGGGACAGCCTACGAGCAGTACTTC. V is TRBV6-5 and J is TRBJ2-7; 7 nucleotides match TRBD1. Germline trimming cut 4 bases from V and 2 bases from J; bases unmatched to any gene: 2. The CDR3 sequence is 13 residues long. CDR1 is MNHEY and CDR2 is SVGAGI in the germline V gene.

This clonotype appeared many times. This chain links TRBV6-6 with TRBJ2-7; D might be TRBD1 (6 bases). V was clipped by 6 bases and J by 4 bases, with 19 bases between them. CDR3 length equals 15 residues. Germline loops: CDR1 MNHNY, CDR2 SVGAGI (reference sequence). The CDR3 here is CASRVTSYRAYEQYF. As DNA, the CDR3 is TGTGCCAGCAGAGTAACTTCCTACAGGGCTTACGAGCAGTACTTC.

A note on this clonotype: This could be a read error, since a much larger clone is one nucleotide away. The CDR3 spells CASSYGVVGEQNF. CDR3 DNA: TGTGCCAGCAGTTACGGGGTAGTCGGGGAGCAGAACTTC. The rearrangement links TRBV6-5 to TRBJ2-7; the D gene is possibly TRBD2 (5 bases). The germline CDR1 and CDR2 sequences are MNHEY and SVGAGI. The CDR3 has 13 residues.

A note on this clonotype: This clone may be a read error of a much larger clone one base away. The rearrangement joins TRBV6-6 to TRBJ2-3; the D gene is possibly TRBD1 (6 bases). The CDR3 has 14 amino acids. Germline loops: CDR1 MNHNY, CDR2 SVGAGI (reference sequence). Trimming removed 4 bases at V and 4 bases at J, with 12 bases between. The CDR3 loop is CASSSWGHADTQYF. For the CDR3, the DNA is TGTGCCAGCAGTTCCTGGGGACACGCAGATACGCAGTATTTT.

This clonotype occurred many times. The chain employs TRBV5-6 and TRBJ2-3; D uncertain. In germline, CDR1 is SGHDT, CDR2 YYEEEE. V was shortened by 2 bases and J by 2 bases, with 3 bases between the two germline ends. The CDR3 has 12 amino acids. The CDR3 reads CASSFATDTQYF. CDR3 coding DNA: TGTGCCAGCAGCTTTGCCACAGATACGCAGTATTTT.

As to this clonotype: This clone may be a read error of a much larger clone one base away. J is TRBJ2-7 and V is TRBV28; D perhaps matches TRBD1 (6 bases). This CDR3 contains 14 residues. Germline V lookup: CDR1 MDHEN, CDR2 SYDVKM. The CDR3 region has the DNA TGTGCCGGCAGTTTGACCGGGACAACCTACGAGCAGTACTTC. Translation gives CAGSLTGTTYEQYF.

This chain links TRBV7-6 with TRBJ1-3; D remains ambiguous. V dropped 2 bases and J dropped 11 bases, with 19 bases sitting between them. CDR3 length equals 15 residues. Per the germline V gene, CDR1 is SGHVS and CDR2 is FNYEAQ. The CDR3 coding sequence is TGTGCCAGCAGCTTAACCACCGCGGCTGGCACCGCCATATATTTT. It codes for CASSLTTAAGTAIYF.

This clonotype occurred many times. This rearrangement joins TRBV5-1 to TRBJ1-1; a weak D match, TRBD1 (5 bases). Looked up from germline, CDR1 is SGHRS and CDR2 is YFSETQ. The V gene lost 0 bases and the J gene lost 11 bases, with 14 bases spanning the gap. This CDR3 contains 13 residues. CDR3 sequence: CASSLVGDPRAFF. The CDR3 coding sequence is TGCGCCAGCAGCTTGGTGGGGGACCCAAGGGCTTTCTTT. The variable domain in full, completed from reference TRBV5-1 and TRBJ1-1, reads KAGVTQTPRYLIKTRGQQVTLSCSPISGHRSVSWYQQTPGQGLQFLFEYFSETQRNKGNFPGRFSGRQFSNSRSEMNVSTLELGDSALYLCASSLVGDPRAFFGQGTRLTVV.